Here is one TCR beta chain with its context. This record belongs to a study of blood T cell repertoires in COVID-19. Study in general: There were acute and convalescent COVID-19 samples, and they came from the United States, Italy and Spain. The cDNA or gDNA used as material had been derived from T cells, B-cell-depleted T cells, or PBMCs.

V shed 5 bases and J 0 bases; nucleotides not matched to a gene: 5. Germline CDR1 and CDR2: SGHDN and FVKESK. The CDR3 is 15 amino acids. Generated by immunoSEQ multiplex PCR, the TCRdb table keeps only in-frame clones and is missing some. The table has some 370,000 clones, roughly 90% seen once. The source of this sequence is a man aged 18 to 30 with active or convalescent COVID-19. The sample taken for sequencing was peripheral blood. The rearrangement uses TRBV14 and TRBJ2-7, with TRBD2 matching 9 bases. The CDR3 spells CASSRWTSVSYEQYF. CDR3 coding DNA: TGTGCCAGCAGCAGATGGACTAGCGTCTCCTACGAGCAGTACTTC.